The rows below give T cell receptor beta chains drawn from one sample of a study of beta chain features in type 1 diabetes. The method was immunoSEQ multiplex PCR; TCRdb's version includes in-frame clones alone and lacks a portion of them. This sample has under 250,000 clones, with 14% found just once. The specimen sequenced was naive CD4+ T cells from blood. The source of these receptors is a young man with type 1 diabetes. The CDR3 runs from the conserved cysteine through the conserved F or W. A D gene is named only where the DNA matches it firmly. The size entry is marked missing in some rows and otherwise reads once, few, many or a size class.

J,D,size,V,DNA,CDR3
TRBJ1-6,NA,NA,TRBV2,TGTGCCAGCAGCGGAGGTAATTCACCCCTCCACTTT,CASSGGNSPLHF
TRBJ1-6,NA,few,TRBV30,TGTGCCTGGAGGCCCGATAGAAATCGCGAGGCCCTCCACTTT,CAWRPDRNREALHF
TRBJ2-5,NA,few,TRBV7-2,TGTGCCAGCAGCTTAGACAACGGCGGAGAGACCCAGTACTTC,CASSLDNGGETQYF
TRBJ1-1,NA,NA,TRBV7-9,TGTGCCAGCAGCCCCCTATACACTGAAGCTTTCTTT,CASSPLYTEAFF
TRBJ2-1,NA,NA,TRBV5-6,TGTGCCAGCAGCTTGACAGGGTCCAACAATGAGCAGTTCTTC,CASSLTGSNNEQFF
TRBJ1-5,NA,NA,TRBV7-9,TGTGCCAGCAGCTTAGGCGGGGCAGAAGGGCAGCCCCAGCATTTT,CASSLGGAEGQPQHF
TRBJ2-4,TRBD1,NA,TRBV23-1,TGCGCCAGCAGTCAATTGCCCCGACAGGGACAGATTCCCATTCAGTACTTC,CASSQLPRQGQIPIQYF
TRBJ1-3,NA,few,TRBV29-1,TGCAGCGTTGAAGATCGAAGGCATCCAAAATGGGCCAACACCATATATTTT,CSVEDRRHPKWANTIYF
TRBJ1-1,NA,few,TRBV18,TGTGCCAGCTCACCCCCGAGTAACACTGAAGCTTTCTTT,CASSPPSNTEAFF
TRBJ1-1,TRBD1,few,TRBV12-5,TGTGCTAGTGGTACACAACAGGGGGCATACACTGAAGCTTTCTTT,CASGTQQGAYTEAFF
TRBJ1-2,TRBD1,few,TRBV30,TGTGCCTGGAATAGCCCCCTCCGACAGGGTAATCGCTACACCTTC,CAWNSPLRQGNRYTF
TRBJ2-2,TRBD1,NA,TRBV4-1,TGCGCCAGCAGCCCCGACAGGGGGAGCGGCACCGGGGAGCTGTTTTTT,CASSPDRGSGTGELFF
TRBJ2-5,NA,NA,TRBV4-1,TGCGCCAGCAGCCAAGAATCATTTGAGACCCAGTACTTC,CASSQESFETQYF
TRBJ1-2,TRBD1,NA,TRBV5-1,TGCGCCAGCAGCTTGACAGGGGACCACTACACCTTC,CASSLTGDHYTF
TRBJ2-5,TRBD2,NA,TRBV5-1,TGCGCCAGCAGCTTGTCTCTGGGTAGCGGGAGGATGGAGACCCAGTACTTC,CASSLSLGSGRMETQYF
TRBJ2-3,NA,few,TRBV5-4,TGTGCCAGCAGCCCTGGAGGGAGCACAGATACGCAGTATTTT,CASSPGGSTDTQYF
TRBJ2-7,TRBD1,NA,TRBV2,TGTGCCACCGCCCTCCCCGACAGGGGATACGAGCAGTACTTC,CATALPDRGYEQYF
TRBJ1-1,NA,NA,TRBV30,TGTGCCTGGAGTAGGAGGTCTGAAGCTTTCTTT,CAWSRRSEAFF
TRBJ1-5,TRBD1,NA,TRBV5-1,TGCGCCAGCAGCCCCGCGGGACAGGGGGATCAGCCCCAGCATTTT,CASSPAGQGDQPQHF
TRBJ2-4,NA,NA,TRBV15,TGTGCCACCAGCAGAGATCGGAGGGAGGCAGCTACTTCATACTTC,CATSRDRREAATSYF
TRBJ2-4,NA,few,TRBV18,TGTGCCAGCTCCACGGACAGTGGGAACATTCAGTACTTC,CASSTDSGNIQYF
TRBJ1-1,NA,NA,TRBV5-1,TGCGCCAGCAGCTTGACTCCCGGAGACACTGAAGCTTTCTTT,CASSLTPGDTEAFF
TRBJ1-1,NA,few,TRBV2,TGTGCCAGCAGTCTAAGTTTGACTTTCTTT,CASSLSLTFF
TRBJ1-1,TRBD1,NA,TRBV5-6,TGTGCCAGCAGCTTGGCCGACAGGGTAGCCACTGAAGCTTTCTTT,CASSLADRVATEAFF
TRBJ1-2,TRBD1,few,TRBV6-5,TGTGCCAGCAGTTACCGGACCCGACAGGGTTATGGCTACACCTTC,CASSYRTRQGYGYTF
TRBJ1-5,TRBD1,few,TRBV19,TGTGCCAGTAGTAGCACAGGGGGCAATCAGCCCCAGCATTTT,CASSSTGGNQPQHF
TRBJ1-6,TRBD1,NA,TRBV4-1,TGCGCCAGCAGCCCCCAGGAACAGGGGGATTCACCCCTCCACTTT,CASSPQEQGDSPLHF
TRBJ2-7,NA,NA,TRBV30,TGTGCCTGGAGTAAGGAGGCAAGCTCCTACGAGCAGTACTTC,CAWSKEASSYEQYF